This entry concerns a single TCR beta chain. Antigen unknown. Sorting of CD4+ naive, central memory, regulatory and stem cell-like memory cells was performed via CD45RO/CCR7/CD25/CD127/CD95/CD27. Populations obtained by sorting all exceeded 95% purity. The sample originates from a study of beta chain features in type 1 diabetes. Study-wide findings and caveats: Sampled from patients, naive, central memory and Treg TCRB repertoires appeared more similar than those sampled from healthy donors. Small HLA sub-analyses could not settle whether HLA shapes TCRB rearrangement.

Trimming left V 5 bases short and J 5 bases short, with 15 bases between. Germline CDR1 MDHEN, CDR2 SYDVKM. There are 14 residues in the CDR3. TCRB transcripts that were expressed got sequenced, as all of the isolated RNA had been reverse transcribed. TCRdb's table, derived via immunoSEQ multiplex PCR, lists solely in-frame clones and lacks some. Counted here are about 290,000 clones, approximately 8% occurring once; the ten biggest clones make up more than 0.9%. The sample comprised central memory CD4+ T cells from blood. The chain combines TRBV28 with TRBJ1-2; D perhaps matches TRBD1 (6 bases). This sequence originates from a young woman in good health. Here the CDR3 reads CASSERTAAYGYTF. The CDR3 DNA sequence: TGTGCCAGCAGTGAAAGGACAGCAGCGTATGGCTACACCTTC.